The clone carrying this T cell receptor beta chain was detected once. The target antigen is unknown. These data originate in a study of cytomegalovirus exposure and HLA in healthy donors. The study, taken as a whole, reports: There were around 160 TCR beta chains listed as cytomegalovirus-associated. With later analysis, a missense DCLRE1C variant became linked to TCR beta V- and J-gene trimming.

Germline V gene data show CDR1 as MNHEY and CDR2 as SMNVEV (reference sequence). V was trimmed by 6 bases and J by 1 base, leaving 9 bases between them. This CDR3 region has 13 residues. Primers for the PCR totalled 60 Vbeta and 13 Jbeta. Measured with immunoSEQ multiplex PCR; TCRdb has only the in-frame clones, and not every one. The sample includes some 120,000 clones, 74% of them seen just once. Sequencing was done on a sample of PBMCs. V usage is TRBV27 and J usage is TRBJ1-2; D might be TRBD1 (6 bases). The TCR was taken from a woman in her 50s in good health and CMV-seropositive. The CDR3 DNA is TGTGCCAGCAGCAGGACAGATAACTATGGCTACACCTTC. It is translated as CASSRTDNYGYTF.